Listed here are 14 T cell receptor beta chains from one sample, sequenced in a study of T cells in Graves' hyperthyroidism and ophthalmopathy (dated by TCRdb to between 2019 and 2020). Libraries were made using multiplex PCR. TCRdb names Illumina HiSeq 2000 as the instrument used. Amplification of TCR beta CDR3 regions was carried out from RNA transcripts. A first-round RT-PCR of the TCR CDR3 used the HTBI primer set with the Qiagen OneStep RT-PCR kit. The public reads were run again by TCRdb, first through fastp at Q25 and then through MiXCR, and only productive beta chains were kept. Rows matching on CDR3 protein sequence are summarized as one entry with the most common DNA and genes. The sample table lists about 640,000 distinct CDR3 sequences, under 25% of them with a count of one. The ten largest clonotypes hold under 35% of the sample. The material sequenced was blood. These receptors originate from a man in his thirties or forties with Graves' ophthalmopathy.

The chain joins TRBV5-4 to TRBJ2-7, with 7 bases matching TRBD1. J lost 2 bases, V lost 4 bases, and 9 bases had no gene match. This CDR3 contains 15 residues. The germline V gene has CDR1 SGHNT and CDR2 YYREEE (reference sequence). CDR3 bases: TGTGCCAGCAGCAGGGGCAGGGGGAGAACCTACGAGCAGTACTTC. As protein: CASSRGRGRTYEQYF.

The chain is built from TRBV29-1 and TRBJ2-3, with 12 bases aligning to TRBD2. CDR3 size: 15 residues. The J segment lost 5 bases and the V segment lost 6 bases, leaving 9 bases of the junction unmatched. The germline V gene encodes CDR1 SQVTM and CDR2 ANQGSEA. This CDR3 is CSVNPGLAGKDTQYF. CDR3 sequence (DNA): TGCAGCGTCAATCCGGGACTAGCGGGTAAAGATACGCAGTATTTT.

This chain uses TRBV28 with TRBJ1-5; D call uncertain. CDR1 MDHEN and CDR2 SYDVKM come from the germline V gene. The length of the CDR3 is 13 residues. V lost 2 bases to trimming and J lost 4 bases, with 6 bases between them. CDR3 in amino acids: CASSLTPNQPQHF. In nucleotides, the CDR3 is TGTGCCAGCAGTTTAACCCCAAATCAGCCCCAGCATTTT.

This clonotype occurred many times. V usage is TRBV5-1 and J usage is TRBJ1-1; D is ambiguous. The CDR3 consists of 14 residues. Trimming pared 0 bases from V and 4 bases from J, leaving 10 bases between. Germline values: CDR1 SGHRS, CDR2 YFSETQ. In nucleotides, the CDR3 is TGCGCCAGCAGCTTGGCCCCGCGGGGCACTGAAGCTTTCTTT. Amino acid sequence: CASSLAPRGTEAFF.

This clonotype has a count of ten or more. This chain uses TRBV2 with TRBJ2-7; weak D call: TRBD2 (6 bases). Germline values: CDR1 SNHLY, CDR2 FYNNEI. The CDR3 loop spans 12 amino acids. V lost 8 bases and J 6 bases, leaving 14 bases between the germline ends. The CDR3 DNA reads as TGTGCCAGCGGCGGGGCGCCTTTCGAGCAGTACTTC. It yields the protein CASGGAPFEQYF.

Many counts were recorded for this clonotype. The gene calls are TRBV2 and TRBJ1-5; 11 bases align to TRBD1. From germline, CDR1 is SNHLY and CDR2 FYNNEI. CDR3 length: 15 amino acids. Trimming removed 6 bases from V and 4 bases from J; junction bases left unmatched: 5. The CDR3 DNA sequence: TGTGCCAGCAGATCCGGGACAGGGGGGAATCAGCCCCAGCATTTT. It codes for CASRSGTGGNQPQHF. The complete variable domain, with remaining parts taken from reference TRBV2 and TRBJ1-5, reads EPEVTQTPSHQVTQMGQEVILRCVPISNHLYFYWYRQILGQKVEFLVSFYNNEISEKSEIFDDQFSVERPDGSNFTLKIRSTKLEDSAMYFCASRSGTGGNQPQHFGDGTRLSIL.

This clonotype has only a few counts. The DNA for the CDR3 is TGTGCCAGCAGCCCCCGACTAGATAGCACAGATACGCAGTATTTT. It specifies CASSPRLDSTDTQYF. The J gene is TRBJ2-3, the V gene TRBV13; D is possibly TRBD2 (6 bases). The CDR3 spans 15 residues. CDR1 PRHDT and CDR2 FYEKMQ come from the germline V gene (reference sequence). Trimming stripped 5 bases from V and 0 bases from J, with 12 bases between.

V usage is TRBV5-1 and J usage is TRBJ2-1; D remains unclear. Germline CDR1 SGHRS, CDR2 YFSETQ. There are 14 residues in the CDR3. V lost 0 bases to trimming and J lost 8 bases, with 12 bases between them. CDR3 sequence reads: CASSLALDGHEQFF. The CDR3, as DNA: TGCGCCAGCAGCTTGGCCCTCGACGGGCATGAGCAGTTCTTC. The variable domain in full, completed from reference TRBV5-1 and TRBJ2-1, reads KAGVTQTPRYLIKTRGQQVTLSCSPISGHRSVSWYQQTPGQGLQFLFEYFSETQRNKGNFPGRFSGRQFSNSRSEMNVSTLELGDSALYLCASSLALDGHEQFFGPGTRLTVL.

There are many counts of this clonotype. The chain has TRBV18 and TRBJ2-5; tentative D call: TRBD2 (5 bases). Germline V CDR1 and CDR2: KGHSH, LQKENI. The CDR3 is 14 residues long. Trimming pared 0 bases from V and 5 bases from J, leaving 10 bases between. CDR3 coding DNA: TGTGCCAGCTCACCACCGCCCGGCGGGGAGACCCAGTACTTC. It specifies CASSPPPGGETQYF. Complete variable domain (other parts from reference TRBV18 and TRBJ2-5): NAGVMQNPRHLVRRRGQEARLRCSPMKGHSHVYWYRQLPEEGLKFMVYLQKENIIDESGMPKERFSAEFPKEGPSILRIQQVVRGDSAAYFCASSPPPGGETQYFGPGTRLLVL.

The rearrangement links TRBV2 to TRBJ2-1; 12 nucleotides align to TRBD2. The CDR3 length is 14 residues. The V gene's germline CDR1 is SNHLY and CDR2 FYNNEI. Losses at the gene ends were 6 bases for V and 5 bases for J; bases not matched to a gene: 2. In DNA, the CDR3 is TGTGCCAGCAGGCGGACTAGCGGGAACAATGAGCAGTTCTTC. Amino acid sequence: CASRRTSGNNEQFF.

This clonotype was detected a few times. V and J are TRBV6-2 or TRBV6-3 and TRBJ2-3; TRBD2 matches 11 bases. This CDR3 is 17 amino acids long. With V trimmed by 2 bases and J by 6 bases, 10 bases remained unmatched. Germline-derived CDR1 and CDR2 are MNHEY and SVGEGT. The CDR3 protein is CASSYHLLAGEGDTQYF. For the CDR3, the DNA is TGTGCCAGCAGTTACCACCTACTAGCGGGAGAAGGTGATACGCAGTATTTT.

This clonotype has at least ten counts. The chain is built from TRBV30 and TRBJ1-3; possibly TRBD1 for D (6 bases). CDR1 and CDR2 (germline): GTSNPN, SVGIG (reference sequence). The germline V and J ends were trimmed by 4 bases and 0 bases, with 19 bases remaining between them. This CDR3 region has 17 residues. The CDR3 coding sequence is TGTGCCTGGACCACCTTCGGGACATCGCTCTCTGGAAACACCATATATTTT. It translates to CAWTTFGTSLSGNTIYF.

This clonotype has just a few counts. V and J are TRBV7-9 and TRBJ2-1, with no clear D. Germline CDR1 reads SEHNR; CDR2 reads FQNEAQ (reference sequence). This CDR3 is 13 amino acids long. Trimming took off 10 bases at V and 9 bases at J, with 19 bases between the two ends. The CDR3 DNA reads as TGTGCCATGTCGCCCCTGAGGCGCGGTGAGCAGTTCTTC. This gives the protein CAMSPLRRGEQFF.

This clonotype was observed many times. The chain carries TRBV20-1 and TRBJ1-1, with a weak D call TRBD1 (5 bases). CDR1 and CDR2 (germline): DFQATT, SNEGSKA (reference sequence). The CDR3 length is 13 residues. The V and J ends lost 2 bases and 4 bases respectively, with 11 bases between them. As DNA, the CDR3 is TGCAGTGCTAGAAGTTGGGGGAGCACTGAAGCTTTCTTT. Translation: CSARSWGSTEAFF.